The 5 T cell receptor beta chains given below trace back to one sample, sequenced in a study of blood T cell repertoires in COVID-19. Generated by immunoSEQ multiplex PCR, the TCRdb table keeps only in-frame clones and is missing some. The sample lists 350,000 or so clones; around 90% were seen once. The sequenced sample consisted of peripheral blood. The receptors originated from a woman aged 60 to 75 with COVID-19, enrolled during active disease.

The chain is built from TRBV19 and TRBJ1-6, with D perhaps TRBD1 (5 bases). CDR3 size: 15 residues. V shed 6 bases and J shed 6 bases, with 15 bases lying between them. Germline CDR1 and CDR2: LNHDA and SQIVND (reference sequence). DNA of the CDR3: TGTGCCAGTAGGACTGGGACTGAGGTTAATTCACCCCTCCACTTT. This gives the protein CASRTGTEVNSPLHF.

This chain uses TRBV6-1 with TRBJ1-2; 7 nucleotides match TRBD1. V was pared by 3 bases and J by 1 base, with 8 bases of the junction left unmatched. Germline lookup yields CDR1 MNHNS and CDR2 SASEGT. The CDR3 is 16 residues long. In DNA, the CDR3 is TGTGCCAGCAGTGACGTGACAGGGAGAGTTAACTATGGCTACACCTTC. Its translation is CASSDVTGRVNYGYTF.

The J gene is TRBJ1-3, the V gene TRBV5-8; D not resolved. CDR3 length: 17 amino acids. Germline V gene sequence: CDR1 SGHTS, CDR2 YDEGEE. Trimming shortened V by 4 bases and J by 3 bases, and 20 bases separated the two germline ends. The CDR3 loop is CASSLSGIRVYGNTIYF. The CDR3 region has the DNA TGTGCCAGCAGCCTAAGCGGGATTCGGGTGTATGGAAACACCATATATTTT.

The genes are TRBV19 and TRBJ2-3, with 9 bases aligning to TRBD2. This CDR3 has 14 residues. Germline CDR1 reads LNHDA; CDR2 reads SQIVND (reference sequence). With V trimmed by 5 bases and J by 6 bases, 6 bases remained unmatched. The CDR3, as DNA: TGTGCCAGTAGTTTGGATAGCGGGGGTGATACGCAGTATTTT. Its translation is CASSLDSGGDTQYF.

The chain links TRBV9 to TRBJ2-3, with TRBD1 identical over 7 bases. With V trimmed by 4 bases and J by 0 bases, 8 bases remained unmatched. CDR3 size: 16 residues. Germline V gene sequence: CDR1 SGDLS, CDR2 YYNGEE. As DNA, the CDR3 is TGTGCCAGCAGCCTATGGGACAGTGCTAGCACAGATACGCAGTATTTT. Translating it yields CASSLWDSASTDTQYF.